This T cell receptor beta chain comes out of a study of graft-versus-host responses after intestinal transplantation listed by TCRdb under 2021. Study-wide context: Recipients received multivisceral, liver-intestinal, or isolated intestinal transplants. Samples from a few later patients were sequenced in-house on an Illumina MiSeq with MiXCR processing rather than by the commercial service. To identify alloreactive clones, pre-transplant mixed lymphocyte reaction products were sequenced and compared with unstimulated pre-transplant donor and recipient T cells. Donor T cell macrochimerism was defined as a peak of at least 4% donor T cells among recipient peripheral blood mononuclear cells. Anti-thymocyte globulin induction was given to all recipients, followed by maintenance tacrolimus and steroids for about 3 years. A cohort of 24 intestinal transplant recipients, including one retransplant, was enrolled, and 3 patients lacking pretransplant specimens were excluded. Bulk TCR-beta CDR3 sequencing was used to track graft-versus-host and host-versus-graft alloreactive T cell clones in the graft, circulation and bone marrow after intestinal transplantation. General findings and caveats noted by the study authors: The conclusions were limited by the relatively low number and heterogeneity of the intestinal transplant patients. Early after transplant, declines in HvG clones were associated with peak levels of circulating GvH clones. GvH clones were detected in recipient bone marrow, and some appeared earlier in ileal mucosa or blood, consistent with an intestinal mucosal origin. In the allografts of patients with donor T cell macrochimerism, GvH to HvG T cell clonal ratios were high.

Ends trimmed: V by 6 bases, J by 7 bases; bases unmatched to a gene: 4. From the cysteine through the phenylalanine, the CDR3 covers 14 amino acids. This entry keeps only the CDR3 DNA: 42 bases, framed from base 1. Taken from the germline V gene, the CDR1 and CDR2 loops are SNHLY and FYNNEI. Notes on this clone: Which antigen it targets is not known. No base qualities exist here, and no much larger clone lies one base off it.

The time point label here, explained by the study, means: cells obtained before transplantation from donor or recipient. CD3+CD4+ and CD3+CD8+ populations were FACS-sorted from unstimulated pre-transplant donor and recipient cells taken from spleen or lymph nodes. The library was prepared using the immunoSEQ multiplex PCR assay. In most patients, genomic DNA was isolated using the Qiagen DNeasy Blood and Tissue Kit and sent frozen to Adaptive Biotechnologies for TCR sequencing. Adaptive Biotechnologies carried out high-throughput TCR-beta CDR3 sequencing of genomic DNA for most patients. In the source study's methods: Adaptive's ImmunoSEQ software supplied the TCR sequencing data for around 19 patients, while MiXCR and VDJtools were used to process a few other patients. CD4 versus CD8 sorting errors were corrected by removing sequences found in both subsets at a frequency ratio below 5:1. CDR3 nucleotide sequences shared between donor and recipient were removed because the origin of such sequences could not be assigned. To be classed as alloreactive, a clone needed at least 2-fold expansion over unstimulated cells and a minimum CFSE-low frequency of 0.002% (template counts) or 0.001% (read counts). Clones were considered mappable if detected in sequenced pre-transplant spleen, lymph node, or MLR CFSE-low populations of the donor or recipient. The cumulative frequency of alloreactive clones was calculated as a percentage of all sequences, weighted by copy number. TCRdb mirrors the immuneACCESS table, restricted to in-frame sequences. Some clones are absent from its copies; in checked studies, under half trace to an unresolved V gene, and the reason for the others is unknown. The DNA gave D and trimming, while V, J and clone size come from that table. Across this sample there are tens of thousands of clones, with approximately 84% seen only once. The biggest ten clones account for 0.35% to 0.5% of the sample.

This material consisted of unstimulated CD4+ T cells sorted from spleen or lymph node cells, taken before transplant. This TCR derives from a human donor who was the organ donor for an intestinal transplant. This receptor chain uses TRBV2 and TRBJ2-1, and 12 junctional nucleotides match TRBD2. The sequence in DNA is TGTGCCAGCAGGCCTAGCGGGGGGGCGAATGAGCAGTTCTTC. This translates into CASRPSGGANEQFF.